Listed below are T cell receptor beta chains from one sample, sequenced in a study of blood T cell repertoires in COVID-19. TCRdb's table, derived via immunoSEQ multiplex PCR, lists solely in-frame clones and lacks some. The profile covers about 330,000 clones, with 89% appearing a single time and under 7.5% taken by the ten largest. Input material: peripheral blood. All receptors come from a man younger than 35 who had recovered from COVID-19. CDR3s include the opening cysteine and the closing phenylalanine or tryptophan. A D gene is named only where the DNA matches it firmly. Size is stated for part of the rows, as once, few or many counts, or as a class when the clone is expanded.

V gene,D gene,clone size,J gene,CDR3 protein,CDR3 DNA
TRBV10-3,.,.,TRBJ2-2,CAISVGGGETGELFF,TGTGCCATCAGTGTAGGAGGGGGCGAGACCGGGGAGCTGTTTTTT
TRBV4-1,TRBD2,.,TRBJ2-5,CASSQGKSGNNQETQYF,TGCGCCAGCAGCCAAGGGAAGAGCGGGAACAACCAAGAGACCCAGTACTTC
TRBV9,.,.,TRBJ2-2,CASSVAPGSGELFF,TGTGCCAGCAGCGTAGCTCCGGGTTCCGGGGAGCTGTTTTTT
TRBV27,.,.,TRBJ2-1,CASIFGVLAPYNEQFF,TGTGCCAGCATCTTTGGAGTACTAGCCCCTTACAATGAGCAGTTCTTC
TRBV19,TRBD1,once,TRBJ2-5,CASSFHGTAQEAQYF,TGTGCCAGTAGTTTCCACGGGACAGCCCAAGAGGCCCAGTACTTC
TRBV19,.,.,TRBJ2-3,CASSRRTDTQYF,TGTGCCAGTAGTAGGAGGACAGATACGCAGTATTTT
TRBV2,.,.,TRBJ1-2,CASSDQGSGGGYTF,TGTGCCAGCAGTGATCAAGGGTCTGGAGGGGGCTACACCTTC
TRBV18,TRBD1,.,TRBJ1-4,CASSRTGGTNEKLFF,TGTGCCAGCTCACGAACAGGGGGGACTAATGAAAAACTGTTTTTT
TRBV4-1,.,.,TRBJ1-1,CASSQVTGWTEAFF,TGCGCCAGCAGCCAAGTTACAGGTTGGACTGAAGCTTTCTTT
TRBV10-3,TRBD1,.,TRBJ2-7,CAIKLLPGTDGEQYF,TGTGCCATCAAATTACTCCCCGGGACAGACGGCGAGCAGTACTTC
TRBV7-3,TRBD1,.,TRBJ2-1,CASSPTGVREQFF,TGTGCCAGCAGCCCAACAGGGGTTCGGGAGCAGTTCTTC
TRBV9,.,.,TRBJ2-3,CASNSPSRDTQYF,TGTGCCAGCAACTCACCTTCGCGGGATACGCAGTATTTT
TRBV5-4,.,.,TRBJ2-7,CASSLAQGGYEQYF,TGTGCCAGCAGCTTGGCCCAGGGTGGCTACGAGCAGTACTTC
TRBV11-3,.,once,TRBJ2-2,CASSLAQGGTFTGELFF,TGTGCCAGCAGCTTAGCCCAGGGGGGCACATTCACCGGGGAGCTGTTTTTT
TRBV6-5,.,.,TRBJ2-3,CASSAHPDGTDTQYF,TGTGCCAGCAGCGCACACCCCGATGGCACAGATACGCAGTATTTT
TRBV6-5,TRBD2,.,TRBJ2-7,CASSYALAGSYEQYF,TGTGCCAGCAGTTACGCCCTAGCGGGGTCCTACGAGCAGTACTTC
TRBV19,TRBD1,.,TRBJ1-1,CASSTTGMTEAFF,TGTGCCAGTAGTACGACAGGGATGACTGAAGCTTTCTTT
TRBV7-2,.,once,TRBJ1-4,CASSYTDFGPTHEKLFF,TGTGCCAGCAGCTATACGGACTTCGGACCGACCCATGAAAAACTGTTTTTT
TRBV5-1,TRBD2,.,TRBJ2-7,CASSFDIRTSGTSSYEQYF,TGCGCCAGCAGCTTCGACATCAGGACTAGCGGCACCAGCTCCTACGAGCAGTACTTC
TRBV7-3,.,.,TRBJ1-1,CASSLNGGYTEAFF,TGTGCCAGCAGCTTAAATGGCGGGTACACTGAAGCTTTCTTT
TRBV3-1/TRBV3-2,.,.,TRBJ1-6,CASSQDGLRYSPLHF,TGTGCCAGCAGCCAAGATGGGTTGCGGTATTCACCCCTCCACTTT
TRBV24-1,TRBD1,once,TRBJ2-3,CATSDSGTGGTDTQYF,TGTGCCACCAGTGATTCCGGGACAGGAGGTACAGATACGCAGTATTTT
TRBV30,.,.,TRBJ1-1,CAWGKQGPEAFF,TGTGCCTGGGGAAAACAGGGACCCGAAGCTTTCTTT
TRBV6-1,.,.,TRBJ2-7,CASSDGGAPHEQYF,TGTGCCAGCAGTGATGGTGGGGCTCCCCACGAGCAGTACTTC
TRBV27,TRBD2,.,TRBJ2-7,CASSPRLAGIYEQYF,TGTGCCAGCAGTCCCCGACTAGCGGGGATCTACGAGCAGTACTTC
TRBV5-1,.,.,TRBJ2-7,CASSYGSTYEQYF,TGCGCCAGCAGCTACGGGTCCACCTACGAGCAGTACTTC
TRBV20-1,.,.,TRBJ2-7,CSARAGDQQYF,TGCAGTGCTAGAGCAGGGGACCAGCAGTACTTC
TRBV19,TRBD2,.,TRBJ2-7,CASSVQSGVYEQYF,TGTGCCAGTAGCGTACAAAGCGGGGTCTACGAGCAGTACTTC
TRBV9,.,.,TRBJ2-1,CASSPVGSLSYNEQFF,TGTGCCAGCAGCCCTGTGGGGAGCCTCTCCTACAATGAGCAGTTCTTC
TRBV13,.,.,TRBJ1-2,CASSWGNYGYTF,TGTGCCAGCAGCTGGGGCAACTATGGCTACACCTTC
TRBV4-3,TRBD1,.,TRBJ2-3,CASSPDRAADTQYF,TGCGCCAGCAGCCCGGACAGGGCTGCAGATACGCAGTATTTT
TRBV19,.,.,TRBJ1-3,CASSIPGGASGNTIYF,TGTGCCAGTAGTATCCCTGGGGGGGCCTCTGGAAACACCATATATTTT
TRBV5-1,.,.,TRBJ2-5,CASSLLRETQYF,TGCGCCAGCAGCTTGTTGCGTGAGACCCAGTACTTC
TRBV7-6,.,.,TRBJ2-7,CASSLATSYNGNYEQYF,TGTGCCAGCAGCTTAGCAACGTCTTATAACGGGAACTACGAGCAGTACTTC
TRBV7-2,TRBD1,few,TRBJ1-2,CASSPSPGGEHTF,TGTGCCAGCAGCCCATCCCCAGGGGGCGAGCACACCTTC
TRBV5-1,.,few,TRBJ2-1,CASSLGGAGKGEQFF,TGCGCCAGCAGCTTGGGCGGGGCCGGGAAAGGTGAGCAGTTCTTC
TRBV12-3/TRBV12-4,TRBD1,once,TRBJ1-1,CASTLTGVEAFF,TGTGCCAGCACCCTGACAGGGGTGGAAGCTTTCTTT
TRBV7-9,TRBD1,.,TRBJ2-7,CASTRQGLGYEQYF,TGTGCCAGCACCCGACAGGGTCTTGGCTACGAGCAGTACTTC
TRBV5-1,.,.,TRBJ1-1,CASSTGNTEAFF,TGCGCCAGCTCCACAGGGAACACTGAAGCTTTCTTT
TRBV11-3,.,.,TRBJ2-7,CASSLGREPPYEQYF,TGTGCCAGCAGCTTAGGGCGGGAACCTCCCTACGAGCAGTACTTC
TRBV7-7,TRBD1,once,TRBJ1-4,CASSLQQGLNEKLFF,TGTGCTAGCAGCTTACAACAGGGGCTTAATGAAAAACTGTTTTTT
TRBV18,.,.,TRBJ1-2,CASSPPSGNGYTF,TGTGCCAGCTCACCACCCTCAGGGAATGGCTACACCTTC
TRBV19,TRBD2,.,TRBJ2-1,CASSISGLAGYNEQFF,TGTGCCAGTAGTATATCTGGACTAGCGGGATACAATGAGCAGTTCTTC
TRBV5-1,.,.,TRBJ2-7,CASSLAGGIDYEQYF,TGCGCCAGCAGCTTGGCTGGGGGCATCGACTACGAGCAGTACTTC
TRBV25-1,.,once,TRBJ2-7,CASRGARDYYEQYF,TGTGCCAGCAGGGGGGCCAGGGACTACTACGAGCAGTACTTC
TRBV11-2,TRBD1,.,TRBJ1-4,CASSLRTGPEKLFF,TGTGCCAGCAGCTTAAGGACAGGGCCGGAAAAACTGTTTTTT
TRBV27,.,once,TRBJ2-7,CASSLSRGGPYEQYF,TGTGCCAGCAGTTTATCAAGGGGTGGGCCCTACGAGCAGTACTTC
TRBV27,TRBD2,.,TRBJ2-1,CASSFGLAGVNEQFF,TGTGCCAGCAGTTTTGGCCTAGCGGGAGTCAATGAGCAGTTCTTC
TRBV21-1,.,.,TRBJ2-7,CASSIRGGWVPYEQYF,TGTGCCAGCAGCATACGAGGGGGCTGGGTACCCTACGAGCAGTACTTC
TRBV11-2,.,.,TRBJ1-2,CASSLNRNLYGYTF,TGTGCCAGCAGCTTGAACAGGAACCTCTATGGCTACACCTTC
TRBV5-1,TRBD2,once,TRBJ2-3,CASSLAWSGRGSKDTQYF,TGCGCCAGCAGCTTGGCCTGGTCCGGGAGGGGATCTAAAGATACGCAGTATTTT
TRBV30,.,.,TRBJ1-1,CAWRNGGSEAFF,TGTGCCTGGAGAAACGGGGGGTCTGAAGCTTTCTTT
TRBV7-9,TRBD2,.,TRBJ2-1,CASSPGGGTQYNEQFF,TGTGCCAGCAGCCCGGGGGGAGGGACCCAATACAATGAGCAGTTCTTC
TRBV7-9,.,.,TRBJ2-7,CASSLASGPTFYEQYF,TGTGCCAGCAGCTTAGCTTCAGGGCCCACCTTTTACGAGCAGTACTTC
TRBV5-4,TRBD1,.,TRBJ1-6,CASSSKGQGNSPLHF,TGTGCCAGCAGCAGTAAGGGACAGGGAAATTCACCCCTCCACTTT
TRBV4-1,TRBD1,.,TRBJ1-2,CASTPQGQGANYGYTF,TGCGCCAGCACTCCCCAGGGACAGGGGGCTAACTATGGCTACACCTTC